This T cell receptor beta chain was obtained from a study of identical twins. This clonotype was seen a single time. The antigen is undetermined. The V end lost 2 bases, the J end lost 0 bases, and 8 bases lay between the germline ends. The germline V gene has CDR1 KGHSH and CDR2 LQKENI. The CDR3 runs to 15 residues. Template switching supplied a universal primer site; unique molecular identifiers were carried on the cDNA. TCRdb re-analysed the 5' RACE reads in MiXCR, keeping a single row per CDR3 protein. The sample comprises roughly 720,000 distinct CDR3 sequences, about 18% of which are singletons, and over 10% rests with the top ten. Study-wide findings and caveats: Those out-of-frame alpha sequences shared by twins showed an excess of low generation probability.

This sample was also put to use in a study of T cells expressing NK-cell markers. That paper states: One observes that, in several donors, these clonotypes were also the leading ones within the CD3+CD56-NKG2C+ fraction. It remained uncertain whether the expanded NKG2C+ T cell clones were specific for HCMV antigens.

The sequence was obtained from a woman in her late teens or twenties in good health. Sequencing was carried out using PBMCs. V gene TRBV18 combines with J gene TRBJ2-1; no clear D. CDR3 nucleotide sequence: TGTGCCAGCTCACCAAATGGTTTCTCCTACAATGAGCAGTTCTTC. The encoded protein is CASSPNGFSYNEQFF. Full variable domain (rest looked up from reference TRBV18 and TRBJ2-1): NAGVMQNPRHLVRRRGQEARLRCSPMKGHSHVYWYRQLPEEGLKFMVYLQKENIIDESGMPKERFSAEFPKEGPSILRIQQVVRGDSAAYFCASSPNGFSYNEQFFGPGTRLTVL.